One and the same sample provided the 9 T cell receptor beta chains below, sequenced in a study of cytotoxic CD8 clonotypes in ibrutinib-treated CLL (dated by TCRdb to about 2021). According to the study, the label for this sample's time point signals: roughly 2 years on ibrutinib. Preparation of the library involved the immunoSEQ multiplex PCR assay. Here the immuneACCESS table is served through TCRdb, limited to in-frame sequences with V and J called. Missing clones are a known gap in these copies; in checked studies unresolved V genes cover under half, and the rest lacks a known reason. Across this sample there are 70,000 to 80,000 clones, with around four fifths seen only once. The biggest ten clones account for around 37% of the sample. Here the sequenced sample was PBMCs, taken after 24 months of ibrutinib treatment. The receptors were gathered from a human donor with chronic lymphocytic leukemia.

The chain links TRBV19 to TRBJ2-7, with 12 bases lining up with TRBD2. The junction had 11 bases not matched to a gene; V was cut back by 3 bases and J by 5 bases. The germline gives CDR1 LNHDA, CDR2 SQIVND (reference sequence). This CDR3 region has 17 residues. The CDR3 protein is CASSIGLAGGLADEQYF. Written as DNA, the CDR3 is TGTGCCAGTAGTATCGGGCTAGCGGGAGGGCTAGCGGACGAGCAGTACTTC.

This clone was seen once. This chain uses TRBV7-3 with TRBJ1-1; D not resolved. V was cut by 0 bases and J by 6 bases, with 11 bases left in between. The germline V gene encodes CDR1 SGHTA and CDR2 FQGTGA. The CDR3 length is 14 residues. CDR3 bases: TGTGCCAGCAGCTTAACGTCGGCTGGGGCTGAAGCTTTCTTT. Protein sequence: CASSLTSAGAEAFF.

Note on this clone: Given a far larger clone just one base away, this is likely a sequencing read error. V gene TRBV11-3 combines with J gene TRBJ1-1; D is unresolved. This CDR3 has 13 residues. Germline V gives CDR1 SGHNT, CDR2 YENEEA. Between the trimmed V and J ends, which lost 5 bases and 1 base, there was a span of 8 bases. CDR3 in DNA: TGTGCCAGCAGCCCTCAGAGGAACACTGAAGCTTTCTTT. Amino acid sequence: CASSPQRNTEAFF. Together with reference TRBV11-3 and TRBJ1-1, the CDR3 gives the full variable domain: EAGVVQSPRYKIIEKKQPVAFWCNPISGHNTLYWYLQNLGQGPELLIRYENEEAVDDSQLPKDRFSAERLKGVDSTLKIQPAELGDSAVYLCASSPQRNTEAFFGQGTRLTVV.

The V gene is TRBV6-6, the J gene TRBJ2-7; the match to TRBD2 covers 7 bases. The CDR3 spans 16 residues. Per the germline V gene, CDR1 is MNHNY and CDR2 is SVGAGI (reference sequence). The junction had 5 bases not matched to a gene; V was cut back by 0 bases and J by 0 bases. The CDR3 DNA is TGTGCCAGCAGTTACTCGAGAGCGGGAAGCTCCTACGAGCAGTACTTC. Protein product: CASSYSRAGSSYEQYF.

V is TRBV20-1 and J is TRBJ2-1; maybe TRBD2 (5 bases). The V gene's germline CDR1 is DFQATT and CDR2 SNEGSKA (reference sequence). The CDR3 spans 11 residues. Trimming took off 6 bases at V and 9 bases at J, with 12 bases between the two ends. CDR3 residues: CSAEGSVEQFF. CDR3 in DNA: TGCAGTGCAGAGGGATCAGTTGAGCAGTTCTTC.

The rearrangement joins TRBV19 to TRBJ1-5, with TRBD1 as a possible D gene (5 bases). V shed 1 base and J shed 1 base, with 8 bases lying between them. The CDR3 covers 15 residues. Looked up from germline, CDR1 is LNHDA and CDR2 is SQIVND (reference sequence). As DNA, the CDR3 is TGTGCCAGTAGTATAGTTAGGGACAGCAATCAGCCCCAGCATTTT. This encodes CASSIVRDSNQPQHF.

This chain connects TRBV6-1 to TRBJ2-7, with 9 bases identical to TRBD2. V lost 8 bases and J lost 6; bases outside the gene matches: 8. Germline-derived CDR1 and CDR2 are MNHNS and SASEGT. The length of the CDR3 is 13 residues. The CDR3 nucleotides read TGTGCCAGCTCTGGGGAAGCGGGAGGCGAGCAGTACTTC. This codes for CASSGEAGGEQYF.

This chain links TRBV7-2 with TRBJ2-7; 8 bases line up with TRBD1. V lost 5 bases, J lost 1 base, and 7 bases stayed unmatched. CDR1 and CDR2 from the germline V gene are SGHTA and FQGNSA. The CDR3 has 15 amino acids. This CDR3 reads CASSLRDRISYEQYF. CDR3 bases: TGTGCCAGCAGCCTCCGGGACAGGATATCCTACGAGCAGTACTTC.

The chain uses TRBV19 and TRBJ2-3; 7 nucleotides match TRBD1. The V gene end was trimmed by 5 bases and the J gene end by 6 bases; junction bases not matched to a gene: 5. Per the germline V gene, CDR1 is LNHDA and CDR2 is SQIVND (reference sequence). The CDR3 runs to 13 residues. CDR3 protein: CASSFDRADTQYF. The CDR3, as DNA: TGTGCCAGTAGTTTTGACAGGGCTGATACGCAGTATTTT.